Shown below are 6 T cell receptor beta chains from a single sample sequenced in a study of control samples from healthy donors and cancer patients (dated by TCRdb to between 2020 and 2021). Receptor amplification or capture employed the immunoSEQ multiplex PCR assay. The immuneACCESS repertoire file appears here via TCRdb, limited to in-frame rearrangements. These files lack a portion of the clones; in checked studies, under half of the deficit traces to unresolved V genes, and the cause of the others is not known. The sample table holds tens of thousands of clones, of which 94% were seen once. The ten largest clones take up 3.5% to 4% of the sample. The sample taken for sequencing was blood. All receptors derive from a young man in good health.

The chain couples TRBV7-2 to TRBJ1-5; 9 bases fit TRBD1. The CDR3 has 15 residues. CDR1 is SGHTA, CDR2 FQGNSA, per germline. The J segment lost 3 bases and the V segment lost 5 bases, leaving 5 bases of the junction unmatched. The CDR3 sequence is CASSPGTGNNQPQHF. Written as DNA, the CDR3 is TGTGCCAGCAGCCCCGGGACAGGGAACAATCAGCCCCAGCATTTT.

The chain joins TRBV6-2 or TRBV6-3 to TRBJ2-3, with 8 bases matching TRBD2. The germline V gene encodes CDR1 MNHEY and CDR2 SVGEGT. With V trimmed by 0 bases and J by 1 base, 0 bases remained unmatched. The CDR3 is made up of 15 amino acids. This CDR3 is CASSYSTSGTDTQYF. CDR3 nucleotides: TGTGCCAGCAGTTACTCGACTAGCGGCACAGATACGCAGTATTTT.

The chain carries TRBV5-1 and TRBJ1-3; D gene ambiguous. The germline gives CDR1 SGHRS, CDR2 YFSETQ. With 2 bases removed from V and 4 bases from J, the gap between germline ends came to 13 bases. The CDR3 loop spans 15 amino acids. In DNA form, the CDR3 reads TGCGCCAGCAGCTTAGAGGCCGTGGGGGGAAACACCATATATTTT. Translated, it gives CASSLEAVGGNTIYF. Complete variable domain (other parts from reference TRBV5-1 and TRBJ1-3): KAGVTQTPRYLIKTRGQQVTLSCSPISGHRSVSWYQQTPGQGLQFLFEYFSETQRNKGNFPGRFSGRQFSNSRSEMNVSTLELGDSALYLCASSLEAVGGNTIYFGEGSWLTVV.

This rearrangement joins TRBV9 to TRBJ1-2; D not certain. Germline V gene sequence: CDR1 SGDLS, CDR2 YYNGEE. CDR3 length equals 18 residues. Trimming removed 4 bases at V and 4 bases at J, with 26 bases between. CDR3 coding DNA: TGTGCCAGCAGCTCCCACACGAGGAGGAACCAGGACTCCTATGGCTACACCTTC. The encoded protein is CASSSHTRRNQDSYGYTF.

The V call is TRBV4-3, the J call TRBJ1-4; D is undetermined. Trimming left V 0 bases short and J 8 bases short, with 13 bases between. The CDR3 covers 15 residues. CDR1 and CDR2 (germline): LGHNA, YSLEER. The CDR3 nucleotides read TGCGCCAGCAGCCAAGAGAACATCTGGTCCGAAAAACTGTTTTTT. Translating it yields CASSQENIWSEKLFF.

The V and J genes are TRBV5-6 and TRBJ1-4; D unclear. Germline CDR1 reads SGHDT; CDR2 reads YYEEEE. The V and J ends lost 3 bases and 5 bases respectively, with 14 bases between them. The CDR3 is 15 amino acids. Written as DNA, the CDR3 is TGTGCCAGCAGCTCCCCCGGAACGCGGAATGAAAAACTGTTTTTT. Translated: CASSSPGTRNEKLFF. Full variable domain (missing parts from reference TRBV5-6 and TRBJ1-4): DAGVTQSPTHLIKTRGQQVTLRCSPKSGHDTVSWYQQALGQGPQFIFQYYEEEERQRGNFPDRFSGHQFPNYSSELNVNALLLGDSALYLCASSSPGTRNEKLFFGSGTQLSVL.